This TCR beta chain came from a study of cytomegalovirus exposure and HLA in healthy donors. Vbeta (60) and Jbeta (13) primers were used in the PCR. Using immunoSEQ multiplex PCR, the repertoire was profiled, and TCRdb retains in-frame clones only, with some absent. The sample consists of roughly 220,000 clones, 65% to 75% of them appearing once. The CDR3 covers 16 residues. Germline V gene lookup returns CDR1 SGHTS and CDR2 YDEGEE. With 4 bases clipped from V and 5 bases from J, the junction kept 11 bases outside the gene matches. As regards this clone: Its antigen is unidentified.

General observations from the study: A later analysis showed TCR association rates differing by HLA locus, peaking at DRB1 and lowest at HLA-C. Earlier results showed most TCR beta V segments being productive about 90% or about 30% of the time. In a later analysis, V- and J-gene trimming of beta chains associated with a DCLRE1C missense variant, replicated independently.

The source material was PBMCs. The rearrangement links TRBV5-8 to TRBJ2-5, with 10 bases aligning to TRBD2. This clonotype was sampled from a woman aged 25 to 39 in good health and CMV-seronegative. The CDR3 nucleotides read TGTGCCAGCAGCCCCGGTCAGCGGGGGGGCAGCGAGACCCAGTACTTC. Its translation: CASSPGQRGGSETQYF.